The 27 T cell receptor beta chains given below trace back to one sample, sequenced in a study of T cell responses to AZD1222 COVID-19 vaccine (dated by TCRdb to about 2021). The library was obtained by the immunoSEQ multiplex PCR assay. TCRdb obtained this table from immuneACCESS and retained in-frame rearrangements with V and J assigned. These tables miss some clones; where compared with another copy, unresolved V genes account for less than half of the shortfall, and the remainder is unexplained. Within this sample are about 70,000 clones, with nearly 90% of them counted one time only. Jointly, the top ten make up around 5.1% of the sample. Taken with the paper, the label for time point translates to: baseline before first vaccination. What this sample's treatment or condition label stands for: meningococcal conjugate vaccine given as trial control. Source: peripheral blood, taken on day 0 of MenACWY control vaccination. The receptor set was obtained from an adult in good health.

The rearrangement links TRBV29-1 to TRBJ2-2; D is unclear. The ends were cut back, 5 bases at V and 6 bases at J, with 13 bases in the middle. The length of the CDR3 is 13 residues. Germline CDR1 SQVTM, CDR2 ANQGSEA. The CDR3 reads CSVKGVRAGELFF. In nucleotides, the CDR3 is TGCAGCGTTAAGGGCGTTAGGGCCGGGGAGCTGTTTTTT.

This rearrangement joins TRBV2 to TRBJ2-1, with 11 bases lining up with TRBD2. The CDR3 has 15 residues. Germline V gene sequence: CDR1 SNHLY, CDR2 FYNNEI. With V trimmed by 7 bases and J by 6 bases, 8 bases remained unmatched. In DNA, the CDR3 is TGTGCCAGCACCCAACTAGCGGGGGAGGGCAATGAGCAGTTCTTC. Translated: CASTQLAGEGNEQFF.

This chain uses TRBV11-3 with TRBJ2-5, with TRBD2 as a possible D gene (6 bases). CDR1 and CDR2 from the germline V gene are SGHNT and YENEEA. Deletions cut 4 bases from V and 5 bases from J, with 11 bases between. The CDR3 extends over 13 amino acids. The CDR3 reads CASSSGAMETQYF. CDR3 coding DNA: TGTGCCAGCAGCTCGGGAGCGATGGAGACCCAGTACTTC.

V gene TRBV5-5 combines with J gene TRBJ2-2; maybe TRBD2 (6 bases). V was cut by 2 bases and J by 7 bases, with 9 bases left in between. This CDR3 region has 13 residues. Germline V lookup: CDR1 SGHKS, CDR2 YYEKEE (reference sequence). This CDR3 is CASSFWEDGELFF. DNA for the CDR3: TGTGCCAGCAGCTTCTGGGAGGACGGGGAGCTGTTTTTT.

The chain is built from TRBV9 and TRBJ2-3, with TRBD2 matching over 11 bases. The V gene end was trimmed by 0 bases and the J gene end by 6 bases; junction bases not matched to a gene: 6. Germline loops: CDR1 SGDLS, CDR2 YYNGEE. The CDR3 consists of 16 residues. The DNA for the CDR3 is TGTGCCAGCAGCGTAGTAGCGGGGGGGCCAACCGATACGCAGTATTTT. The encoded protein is CASSVVAGGPTDTQYF.

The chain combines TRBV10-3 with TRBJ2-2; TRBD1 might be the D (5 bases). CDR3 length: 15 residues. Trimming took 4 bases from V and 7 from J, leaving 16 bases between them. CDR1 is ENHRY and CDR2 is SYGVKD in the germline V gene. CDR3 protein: CAISGGQGKHGELFF. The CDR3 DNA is TGTGCCATCAGTGGGGGCCAAGGGAAACACGGGGAGCTGTTTTTT.

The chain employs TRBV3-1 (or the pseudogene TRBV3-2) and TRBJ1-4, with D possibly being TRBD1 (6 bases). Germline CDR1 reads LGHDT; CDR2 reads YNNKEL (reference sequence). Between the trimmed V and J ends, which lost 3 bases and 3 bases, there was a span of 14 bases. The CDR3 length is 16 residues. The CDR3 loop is CASSQMGAWANEKLFF. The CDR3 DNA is TGTGCCAGCAGCCAGATGGGGGCTTGGGCTAATGAAAAACTGTTTTTT.

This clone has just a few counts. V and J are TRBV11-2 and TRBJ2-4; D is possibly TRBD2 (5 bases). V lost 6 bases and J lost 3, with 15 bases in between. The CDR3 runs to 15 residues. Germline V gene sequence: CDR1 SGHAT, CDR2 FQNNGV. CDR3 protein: CASSYNSGVKNIQYF. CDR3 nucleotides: TGTGCCAGCAGTTACAATTCCGGGGTCAAAAACATTCAGTACTTC.

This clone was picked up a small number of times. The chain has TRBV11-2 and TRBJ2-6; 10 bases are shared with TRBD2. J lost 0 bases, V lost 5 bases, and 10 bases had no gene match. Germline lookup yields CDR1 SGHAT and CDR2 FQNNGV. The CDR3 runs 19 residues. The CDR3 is CASSPFGLAVISGANVLTF. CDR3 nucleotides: TGTGCCAGCAGCCCGTTTGGACTAGCGGTGATCTCTGGGGCCAACGTCCTGACTTTC.

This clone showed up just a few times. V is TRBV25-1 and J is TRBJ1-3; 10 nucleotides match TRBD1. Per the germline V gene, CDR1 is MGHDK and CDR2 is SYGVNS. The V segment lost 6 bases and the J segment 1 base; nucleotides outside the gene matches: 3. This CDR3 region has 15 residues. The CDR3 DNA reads TGTGCCAGCAGCCGGACAGGGGGGTCTGGAAACACCATATATTTT. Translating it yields CASSRTGGSGNTIYF.

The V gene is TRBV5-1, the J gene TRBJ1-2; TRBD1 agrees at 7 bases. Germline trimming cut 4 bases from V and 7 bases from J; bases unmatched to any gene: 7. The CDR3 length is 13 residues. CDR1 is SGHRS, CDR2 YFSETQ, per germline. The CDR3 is CASSGRGLGGYTF. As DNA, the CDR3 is TGCGCCAGCAGCGGTAGGGGGCTCGGTGGCTACACCTTC.

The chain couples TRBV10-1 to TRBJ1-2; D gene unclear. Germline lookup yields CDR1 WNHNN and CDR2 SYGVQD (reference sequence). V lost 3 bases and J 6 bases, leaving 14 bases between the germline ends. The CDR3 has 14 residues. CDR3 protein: CASSDPGKRHGYTF. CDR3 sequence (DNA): TGCGCCAGCAGTGACCCTGGTAAACGCCATGGCTACACCTTC.

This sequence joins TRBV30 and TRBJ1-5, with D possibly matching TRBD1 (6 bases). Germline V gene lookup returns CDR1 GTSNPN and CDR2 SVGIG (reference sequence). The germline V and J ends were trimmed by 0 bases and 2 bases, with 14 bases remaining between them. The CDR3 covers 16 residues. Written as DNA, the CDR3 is TGTGCCTGGAGTGTTGGGGGGGCTATGCGCAATCAGCCCCAGCATTTT. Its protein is CAWSVGGAMRNQPQHF.

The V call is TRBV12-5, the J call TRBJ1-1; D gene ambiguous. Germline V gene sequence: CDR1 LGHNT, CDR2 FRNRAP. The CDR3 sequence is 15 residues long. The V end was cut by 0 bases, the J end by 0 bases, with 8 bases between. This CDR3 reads CASGLVIGVNTEAFF. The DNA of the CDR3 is TGTGCTAGTGGTTTGGTAATTGGGGTGAACACTGAAGCTTTCTTT.

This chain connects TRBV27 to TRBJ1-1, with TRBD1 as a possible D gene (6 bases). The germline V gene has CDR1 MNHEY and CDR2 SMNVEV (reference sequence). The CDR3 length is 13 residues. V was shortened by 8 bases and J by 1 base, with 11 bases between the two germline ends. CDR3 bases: TGTGCCAGCTTCGGGGGCGAGAACACTGAAGCTTTCTTT. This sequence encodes CASFGGENTEAFF.

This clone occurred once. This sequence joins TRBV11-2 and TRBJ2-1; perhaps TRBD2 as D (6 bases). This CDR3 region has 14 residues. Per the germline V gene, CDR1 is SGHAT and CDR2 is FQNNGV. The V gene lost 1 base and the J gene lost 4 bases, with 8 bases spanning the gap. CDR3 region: CASSLAGDYNEQFF. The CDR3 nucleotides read TGTGCCAGCAGCTTAGCGGGGGATTACAATGAGCAGTTCTTC.

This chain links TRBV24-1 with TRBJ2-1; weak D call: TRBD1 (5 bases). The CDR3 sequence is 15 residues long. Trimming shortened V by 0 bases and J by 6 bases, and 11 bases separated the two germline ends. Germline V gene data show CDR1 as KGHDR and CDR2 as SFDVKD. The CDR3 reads CATSDLEGDGNEQFF. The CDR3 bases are TGTGCCACCAGTGATTTGGAAGGGGATGGCAATGAGCAGTTCTTC.

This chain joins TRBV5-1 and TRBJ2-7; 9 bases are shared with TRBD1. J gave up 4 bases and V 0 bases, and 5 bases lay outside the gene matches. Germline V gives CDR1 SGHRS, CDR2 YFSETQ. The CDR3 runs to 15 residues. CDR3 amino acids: CASSLVPGQGYEQYF. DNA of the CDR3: TGCGCCAGCAGCTTGGTCCCGGGACAGGGTTACGAGCAGTACTTC.

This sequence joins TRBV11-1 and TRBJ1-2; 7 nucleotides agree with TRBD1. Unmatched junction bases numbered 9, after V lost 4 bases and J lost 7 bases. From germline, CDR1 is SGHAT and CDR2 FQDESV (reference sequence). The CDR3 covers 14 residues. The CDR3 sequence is CASSSTTGVGGYTF. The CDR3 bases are TGTGCCAGCAGCTCGACCACAGGGGTTGGTGGCTACACCTTC.

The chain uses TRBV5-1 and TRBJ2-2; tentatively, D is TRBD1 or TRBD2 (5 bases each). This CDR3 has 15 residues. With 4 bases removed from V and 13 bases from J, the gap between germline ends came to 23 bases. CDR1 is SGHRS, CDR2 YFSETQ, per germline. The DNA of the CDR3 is TGCGCCAGCAGCCGACTCTCGGGACCCTTGATGGCGCTGTTTTTT. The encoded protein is CASSRLSGPLMALFF.

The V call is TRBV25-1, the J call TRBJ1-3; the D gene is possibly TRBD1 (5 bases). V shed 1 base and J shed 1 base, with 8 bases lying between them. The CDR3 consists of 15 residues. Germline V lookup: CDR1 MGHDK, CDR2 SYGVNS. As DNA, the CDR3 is TGTGCCAGCAGTGAATCAGGGAAATCTGGAAACACCATATATTTT. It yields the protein CASSESGKSGNTIYF.

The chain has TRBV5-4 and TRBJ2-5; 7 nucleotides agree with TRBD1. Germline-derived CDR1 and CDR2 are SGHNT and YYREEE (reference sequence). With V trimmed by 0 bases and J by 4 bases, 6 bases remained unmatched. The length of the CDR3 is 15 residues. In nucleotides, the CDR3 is TGTGCCAGCAGCTTGGTTGGCAGGGGGAGAGAGACCCAGTACTTC. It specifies CASSLVGRGRETQYF.

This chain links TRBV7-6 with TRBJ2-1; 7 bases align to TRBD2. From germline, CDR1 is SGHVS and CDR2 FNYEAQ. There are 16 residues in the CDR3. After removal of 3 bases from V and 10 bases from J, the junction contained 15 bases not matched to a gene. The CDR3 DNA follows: TGTGCCAGCAGCTTGGGGGGGAGGGCTAGCGGATCCGAGCAGTTCTTC. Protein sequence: CASSLGGRASGSEQFF. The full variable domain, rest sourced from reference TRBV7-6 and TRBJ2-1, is GAGVSQSPRYKVTKRGQDVALRCDPISGHVSLYWYRQALGQGPEFLTYFNYEAQQDKSGLPNDRFSAERPEGSISTLTIQRTEQRDSAMYRCASSLGGRASGSEQFFGPGTRLTVL.

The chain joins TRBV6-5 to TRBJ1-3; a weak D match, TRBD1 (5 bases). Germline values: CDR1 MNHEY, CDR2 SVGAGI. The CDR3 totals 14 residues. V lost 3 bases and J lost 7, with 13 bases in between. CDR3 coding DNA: TGTGCCAGCAGTTATTCCCGGGGGGGGAACACCATATATTTT. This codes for CASSYSRGGNTIYF.

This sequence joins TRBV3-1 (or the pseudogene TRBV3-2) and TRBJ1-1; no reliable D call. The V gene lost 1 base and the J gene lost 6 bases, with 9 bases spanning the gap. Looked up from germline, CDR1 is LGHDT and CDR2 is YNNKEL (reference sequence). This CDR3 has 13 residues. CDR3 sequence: CASSQVGLSEAFF. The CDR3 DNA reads TGTGCCAGCAGCCAAGTAGGGTTGTCTGAAGCTTTCTTT.

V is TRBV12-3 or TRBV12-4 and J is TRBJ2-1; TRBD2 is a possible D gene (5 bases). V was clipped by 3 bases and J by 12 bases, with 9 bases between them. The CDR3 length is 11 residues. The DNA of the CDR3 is TGTGCCAGCAGTTTCGCGGGTGCGCAGTTCTTC. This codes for CASSFAGAQFF.

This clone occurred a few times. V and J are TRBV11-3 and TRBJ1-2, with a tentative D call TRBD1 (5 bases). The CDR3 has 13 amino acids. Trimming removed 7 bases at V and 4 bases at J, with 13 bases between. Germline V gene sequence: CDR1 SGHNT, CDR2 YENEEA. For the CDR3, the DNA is TGTGCCAGCATAACGGGGCCCCTCTATGGCTACACCTTC. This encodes CASITGPLYGYTF. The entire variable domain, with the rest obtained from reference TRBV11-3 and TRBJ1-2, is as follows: EAGVVQSPRYKIIEKKQPVAFWCNPISGHNTLYWYLQNLGQGPELLIRYENEEAVDDSQLPKDRFSAERLKGVDSTLKIQPAELGDSAVYLCASITGPLYGYTFGSGTRLTVV.